This T cell receptor (beta chain) was identified in a study of brain T cells in children with intractable seizures. Germline CDR1 reads MNHNY; CDR2 reads SVGAGI (reference sequence). The CDR3 has 15 residues. The V end lost 6 bases, the J end lost 0 bases, and 12 bases lay between the germline ends. Sequencing was performed with immunoSEQ multiplex PCR; in TCRdb, only in-frame clones are kept and a portion is missing. The sample records hundreds of thousands of clones, over 90% being singletons. As to time point: blood from clinic visit 5 months post-surgery; TSC patient then seizure free. Surgery cases with the highest brain T cell transcript signatures were chosen for sequencing. Before surgery, patients took at least one anti-epileptic drug.

The sequence was collected from a boy under two years old with tuberous sclerosis and intractable seizures. The V gene is TRBV6-6, the J gene TRBJ2-1; tentative D call: TRBD1 (5 bases). The input for sequencing was peripheral blood, taken about 5 months after surgery. Here the CDR3 DNA reads TGTGCCAGCAGGGCAGACAGTGTCTCCTACAATGAGCAGTTCTTC. Translating it yields CASRADSVSYNEQFF.